The rows below give T cell receptor beta chains drawn from one sample of a study of blood T cells in healthy people across ages. TCRdb reprocessed the 5' RACE reads with MiXCR, giving one entry per CDR3 protein. The table shows about 730,000 distinct CDR3 sequences, with approximately 43% occurring only once. The material sequenced was blood. These receptor sequences come from a woman aged 60-75 years in good health. Each CDR3 is given with its conserved first and last residue. A D gene is named only where the DNA matches it firmly. Where a row states a size, it is once, few, many or the class of an expanded clone; other rows omit it.

d_call: .
j_call: TRBJ2-5
v_call: TRBV12-3/TRBV12-4
clone_size: .
cdr3_aa: CASTRGQGETQYF
cdr3_nt: TGTGCCAGCACCCGAGGGCAGGGAGAGACCCAGTACTTC

d_call: .
j_call: TRBJ2-1
v_call: TRBV20-1
clone_size: .
cdr3_aa: CSARAPGHYNEQFF
cdr3_nt: TGCAGTGCTAGAGCTCCGGGCCACTACAATGAGCAGTTCTTC

d_call: .
j_call: TRBJ1-6
v_call: TRBV28
clone_size: once
cdr3_aa: CASSQGPLGSPLHF
cdr3_nt: TGTGCCAGCAGCCAGGGCCCCCTGGGGTCACCCCTCCACTTT

d_call: .
j_call: TRBJ2-4
v_call: TRBV11-2
clone_size: .
cdr3_aa: CASSSASLTAKNIQYF
cdr3_nt: TGTGCCAGCAGTTCCGCCTCCCTGACAGCTAAAAACATTCAGTACTTC

d_call: TRBD2
j_call: TRBJ2-7
v_call: TRBV2
clone_size: .
cdr3_aa: CAGASGVYEQYF
cdr3_nt: TGTGCCGGGGCTAGCGGGGTCTACGAGCAGTACTTC

d_call: .
j_call: TRBJ1-1
v_call: TRBV2
clone_size: .
cdr3_aa: CVSSTDRGDTEAFF
cdr3_nt: TGTGTCAGCAGTACCGACCGGGGCGACACTGAAGCTTTCTTT

d_call: .
j_call: TRBJ2-1
v_call: TRBV7-2
clone_size: many
cdr3_aa: CASSQDSAPYNEQFF
cdr3_nt: TGTGCCAGCAGCCAAGACTCGGCCCCCTACAATGAGCAGTTCTTC

d_call: TRBD2
j_call: TRBJ2-5
v_call: TRBV28
clone_size: .
cdr3_aa: CASSYPVGRVGEQYF
cdr3_nt: TGTGCCAGCAGTTATCCCGTTGGGAGGGTTGGGGAGCAGTACTTC

d_call: TRBD1
j_call: TRBJ2-5
v_call: TRBV29-1
clone_size: .
cdr3_aa: CSVGLPHMPGGQYF
cdr3_nt: TGCAGCGTTGGTCTCCCTCACATGCCAGGGGGCCAGTACTTC

d_call: .
j_call: TRBJ2-5
v_call: TRBV20-1
clone_size: .
cdr3_aa: CSARIQNGLQETQYF
cdr3_nt: TGCAGTGCTAGAATTCAAAATGGACTACAAGAGACCCAGTACTTC

d_call: .
j_call: TRBJ2-5
v_call: TRBV28
clone_size: .
cdr3_aa: CASSTGNQETQYF
cdr3_nt: TGTGCCAGCAGTACCGGGAACCAAGAGACCCAGTACTTC

d_call: TRBD2
j_call: TRBJ2-1
v_call: TRBV20-1
clone_size: .
cdr3_aa: CSARGDDSSGLAGGSSYNEQFF
cdr3_nt: TGCAGTGCTAGAGGCGATGATTCCAGTGGACTAGCGGGGGGGAGCTCCTACAATGAGCAGTTCTTC

d_call: .
j_call: TRBJ1-5
v_call: TRBV6-2/TRBV6-3
clone_size: .
cdr3_aa: CASSYPRDRAPPLEPQHF
cdr3_nt: TGTGCCAGCAGTTACCCGCGGGACCGAGCTCCCCCACTTGAGCCCCAGCATTTT

d_call: TRBD2
j_call: TRBJ2-1
v_call: TRBV27
clone_size: .
cdr3_aa: CASNLIGGSLAGPSYNEQFF
cdr3_nt: TGTGCCAGCAATCTTATAGGGGGTTCCTTAGCGGGGCCCTCCTACAATGAGCAGTTCTTC

d_call: TRBD2
j_call: TRBJ2-2
v_call: TRBV9
clone_size: .
cdr3_aa: CASSPRLAGANTGELFF
cdr3_nt: TGTGCCAGCAGCCCAAGACTAGCGGGAGCGAACACCGGGGAGCTGTTTTTT

d_call: TRBD2
j_call: TRBJ2-3
v_call: TRBV7-3
clone_size: .
cdr3_aa: CASSSQSGIRINTQYF
cdr3_nt: TGTGCCAGCAGCTCCCAGAGCGGGATCAGGATAAATACGCAGTATTTT

d_call: .
j_call: TRBJ2-5
v_call: TRBV5-1
clone_size: few
cdr3_aa: CASSSGTNQETQYF
cdr3_nt: TGCGCCAGCAGCTCCGGGACAAACCAAGAGACCCAGTACTTC

d_call: TRBD2
j_call: TRBJ2-5
v_call: TRBV12-3/TRBV12-4
clone_size: many
cdr3_aa: CASSPTAGGQETQYF
cdr3_nt: TGTGCCAGCAGTCCAACAGCGGGAGGGCAAGAGACCCAGTACTTC

d_call: TRBD1
j_call: TRBJ1-2
v_call: TRBV5-1
clone_size: .
cdr3_aa: CASSLAGTANPYTF
cdr3_nt: TGCGCCAGCAGCTTGGCCGGGACAGCGAATCCCTACACCTTC

d_call: .
j_call: TRBJ2-7
v_call: TRBV20-1
clone_size: many
cdr3_aa: CSALSGYEQYF
cdr3_nt: TGCAGTGCCCTGAGTGGGTACGAGCAGTACTTC

d_call: TRBD2
j_call: TRBJ2-7
v_call: TRBV7-9
clone_size: .
cdr3_aa: CASSSTGLLAGASYEQYF
cdr3_nt: TGTGCCAGCAGCTCCACCGGGTTATTAGCGGGAGCTTCGTACGAGCAGTACTTC

d_call: .
j_call: TRBJ1-1
v_call: TRBV7-2
clone_size: few
cdr3_aa: CASSSVPESEAFF
cdr3_nt: TGTGCCAGCAGCTCCGTTCCAGAGAGTGAAGCTTTCTTT

d_call: TRBD2
j_call: TRBJ2-6
v_call: TRBV20-1
clone_size: few
cdr3_aa: CSASSAGAGANVLTF
cdr3_nt: TGCAGTGCTAGTTCAGCGGGAGCTGGGGCCAACGTCCTGACTTTC

d_call: .
j_call: TRBJ1-1
v_call: TRBV29-1
clone_size: few
cdr3_aa: CSAAGALNTEAFF
cdr3_nt: TGCAGCGCAGCCGGGGCCCTGAACACTGAAGCTTTCTTT

d_call: .
j_call: TRBJ1-2
v_call: TRBV10-3
clone_size: .
cdr3_aa: CAISEELNGYTF
cdr3_nt: TGTGCCATCAGTGAAGAGTTAAATGGCTACACCTTC

d_call: TRBD2
j_call: TRBJ2-7
v_call: TRBV9
clone_size: .
cdr3_aa: CVSSVKAGGYEQYF
cdr3_nt: TGTGTCAGCAGCGTAAAAGCGGGAGGGTACGAGCAGTACTTC

d_call: .
j_call: TRBJ1-4
v_call: TRBV29-1
clone_size: many
cdr3_aa: CSVAQGRGEKLFF
cdr3_nt: TGCAGCGTCGCTCAGGGGAGGGGTGAAAAACTGTTTTTT

d_call: TRBD2
j_call: TRBJ2-3
v_call: TRBV9
clone_size: few
cdr3_aa: CASSAGIGTSGGSWGDTQYF
cdr3_nt: TGTGCCAGCAGCGCCGGGATCGGGACTAGCGGGGGATCTTGGGGAGATACGCAGTATTTT